The 13 T cell receptor beta chains given below trace back to one sample, sequenced in a study of early T cells in non-severe SARS-CoV-2 infection. Using its own MiXCR run on the 5' RACE reads, TCRdb lists one record per CDR3 protein. The sample has 45,000 to 65,000 distinct CDR3 sequences; 12% are singletons. The source was whole blood, collected at baseline. These receptors all stem from an adult who was a healthcare worker with PCR-confirmed SARS-CoV-2 infection or an uninfected control (not recorded which).

This clonotype was detected only a few times. The chain is built from TRBV20-1 and TRBJ2-3; the D gene is possibly TRBD1 (5 bases). The CDR3 has 14 amino acids. V gave up 7 bases and J gave up 1 base, with 15 bases separating them. Germline CDR1 and CDR2: DFQATT and SNEGSKA (reference sequence). The CDR3 loop is CSVQSIGGTDTQYF. The CDR3 DNA follows: TGCAGTGTTCAGAGTATAGGGGGCACAGATACGCAGTATTTT.

In this sample, this clonotype turned up many times. The CDR3 sequence is CSARTGTSSYNEQFF. CDR3 nucleotide sequence: TGCAGCGCCCGTACCGGGACCTCTAGCTACAATGAGCAGTTCTTC. The genes are TRBV29-1 and TRBJ2-1; D might be TRBD1 or TRBD2, each matching 5 bases. The CDR3 runs to 15 residues. Deletions cut 7 bases from V and 3 bases from J, with 19 bases between. Germline CDR1 SQVTM, CDR2 ANQGSEA.

This clonotype was observed at least ten times. The CDR3 nucleotides read TGTGCCAGCAGCCTAGAGGGGCTTGGCTATCAGCCCCAGCATTTT. Its translation is CASSLEGLGYQPQHF. V is TRBV7-2 and J is TRBJ1-5; D might be TRBD1 (5 bases). V was trimmed by 5 bases and J by 5 bases, leaving 16 bases between them. There are 15 residues in the CDR3. Germline CDR1 is SGHTA and CDR2 is FQGNSA.

Many counts were recorded for this clonotype. The chain couples TRBV11-2 to TRBJ2-7, with TRBD2 matching 14 bases. The CDR3 has 15 residues. With V trimmed by 5 bases and J by 2 bases, 2 bases remained unmatched. Per germline, CDR1 SGHAT and CDR2 FQNNGV. CDR3 bases: TGTGCCAGCAGCGCGGGACTAGCGGGAGCCTACGAGCAGTACTTC. The encoded protein is CASSAGLAGAYEQYF.

The gene calls are TRBV28 and TRBJ1-1; D remains unclear. Germline V gene lookup returns CDR1 MDHEN and CDR2 SYDVKM. The CDR3 is 13 residues long. V was cut by 3 bases and J by 2 bases, with 7 bases left in between. The CDR3 region is CASSLWGNTEAFF. CDR3 nucleotides: TGTGCCAGCAGTTTGTGGGGTAACACTGAAGCTTTCTTT. Full variable domain (rest looked up from reference TRBV28 and TRBJ1-1): DVKVTQSSRYLVKRTGEKVFLECVQDMDHENMFWYRQDPGLGLRLIYFSYDVKMKEKGDIPEGYSVSREKKERFSLILESASTNQTSMYLCASSLWGNTEAFFGQGTRLTVV.

This clonotype occurred many times. This sequence joins TRBV9 and TRBJ1-5; D gene ambiguous. This CDR3 is built from 13 residues. Germline CDR1 SGDLS, CDR2 YYNGEE. Trimming removed 0 bases from V and 4 bases from J, with 5 bases in between. CDR3 nucleotide sequence: TGTGCCAGCAGCGTAGCCCCTAATCAGCCCCAGCATTTT. Residues: CASSVAPNQPQHF.

In its sample, this clonotype was seen a few times. The gene calls are TRBV11-3 and TRBJ1-6; 11 positions match TRBD1. This CDR3 is 15 amino acids long. The V segment lost 6 bases and the J segment 9 bases; nucleotides outside the gene matches: 7. The germline gives CDR1 SGHNT, CDR2 YENEEA. The CDR3 is CASRKTGTGGSPLHF. Here the CDR3 DNA reads TGTGCCAGCAGGAAAACCGGGACAGGGGGTTCACCCCTCCACTTT.

This clonotype has at least ten counts. The V call is TRBV7-2, the J call TRBJ2-3, with D possibly matching TRBD2 (5 bases). Trimming removed 0 bases from V and 5 bases from J, with 6 bases in between. The germline gives CDR1 SGHTA, CDR2 FQGNSA. This CDR3 has 13 residues. This chain's CDR3 is CASSLAGEDTQYF. CDR3 sequence (DNA): TGTGCCAGCAGCTTAGCGGGAGAAGATACGCAGTATTTT.

The rearrangement links TRBV27 to TRBJ1-6, with a weak D call TRBD1 (6 bases). V dropped 7 bases and J dropped 4 bases, with 11 bases sitting between them. Germline V gives CDR1 MNHEY, CDR2 SMNVEV (reference sequence). CDR3 length: 14 residues. The CDR3: CASTQGTYNSPLHF. The CDR3 DNA follows: TGTGCCAGCACTCAGGGGACTTATAATTCACCCCTCCACTTT.

This clonotype was seen a handful of times. The V and J genes are TRBV7-9 and TRBJ1-1, with 7 nucleotides matching TRBD1. CDR1 SEHNR and CDR2 FQNEAQ come from the germline V gene (reference sequence). CDR3 length equals 12 residues. J lost 4 bases, V lost 6 bases, and 2 bases had no gene match. This CDR3 is CASSWDSTEAFF. In nucleotides, the CDR3 is TGTGCCAGCAGTTGGGACAGCACTGAAGCTTTCTTT.

Many counts were recorded for this clonotype. This chain links TRBV4-1 with TRBJ1-1, with 7 bases lining up with TRBD1. Trimming at V came to 4 bases and at J to 2 bases, leaving 7 bases not matched to a gene. CDR1 is MGHRA and CDR2 is YSYEKL in the germline V gene. This CDR3 spans 15 amino acids. The CDR3 sequence: CASSRETGRNTEAFF. CDR3 nucleotide sequence: TGCGCCAGCAGCCGAGAGACAGGGAGAAACACTGAAGCTTTCTTT.

J is TRBJ1-1 and V is TRBV21-1. TRBV21-1 is a listed pseudogene. This CDR3 spans 17 amino acids. DNA of the CDR3: TGTGCCAGCAGCAAAGGGTTTTGGGACCAAAAGAACACTGAAGCTTTCTTT. Amino acid sequence: CASSKGFWDQKNTEAFF.

The V and J genes are TRBV20-1 and TRBJ2-3; D is tentatively TRBD1 or TRBD2 (5 bases each). Trimming removed 4 bases at V and 6 bases at J, with 17 bases between. In germline, CDR1 is DFQATT, CDR2 SNEGSKA (reference sequence). This CDR3 comprises 14 residues. The CDR3, as DNA: TGCAGTGCTACCGGGACCCTTGTGGCGGATACGCAGTATTTT. This encodes CSATGTLVADTQYF.